The 31 T cell receptor beta chains presented below share a single source sample, sequenced in a study of neurological immune-mediated disorders. TCRdb re-derived calls from the 5' RACE reads in MiXCR, one entry per CDR3 protein. The sample records 30,000 to 50,000 distinct CDR3 sequences, just under 7.5% being singletons. What was sequenced was CD4+ T cells from blood. Receptors were obtained from a man aged 45-60 years in good health.

This clonotype appeared many times. The gene calls are TRBV4-1 and TRBJ2-3, with 12 bases that match TRBD2. The CDR3 runs 20 residues. The V gene end was trimmed by 0 bases and the J gene end by 7 bases; junction bases not matched to a gene: 17. The germline V gene has CDR1 MGHRA and CDR2 YSYEKL. The CDR3 DNA reads TGCGCCAGCAGCCAAGATCGGCGAGATGAGGGACTAGCGGGTTATAATACGCAGTATTTT. Amino acids: CASSQDRRDEGLAGYNTQYF.

This clonotype was seen repeatedly, ten times or more. The V call is TRBV29-1, the J call TRBJ2-1, with TRBD2 identical over 8 bases. The V segment lost 7 bases and the J segment 9 bases; nucleotides outside the gene matches: 14. Per germline, CDR1 SQVTM and CDR2 ANQGSEA. This CDR3 has 14 amino acids. CDR3: CSAHGASGRGEQFF. In nucleotides, the CDR3 is TGCAGCGCGCACGGCGCTAGCGGGCGCGGTGAGCAGTTCTTC.

In its sample, this clonotype was seen many times. A much larger clonotype is one base distant, so this may be a read error. This sequence joins TRBV20-1 and TRBJ2-2; D is unclear. CDR3 length: 14 residues. Germline CDR1 and CDR2: DFQATT and SNEGSKA (reference sequence). CDR3 residues: CSASARINTVELFF. The CDR3 DNA sequence: TGCAGTGCTAGCGCCCGGATTAACACCGTGGAGCTGTTTTTT.

In this sample, this clonotype turned up many times. The chain couples TRBV9 to TRBJ2-3; D not resolved. The germline V and J ends were trimmed by 3 bases and 5 bases, with 19 bases remaining between them. There are 16 residues in the CDR3. Germline V CDR1 and CDR2: SGDLS, YYNGEE. The CDR3 sequence: CASSADLGPVRDTQYF. CDR3 coding DNA: TGTGCCAGCAGCGCCGACCTTGGTCCCGTTAGAGATACGCAGTATTTT.

This clonotype has at least ten counts. This rearrangement joins TRBV7-2 to TRBJ2-2; 9 bases are shared with TRBD2. The germline gives CDR1 SGHTA, CDR2 FQGNSA. Trimming cost V 1 base and J 6 bases; bases outside gene matches: 3. CDR3 length equals 15 residues. CDR3: CASSLEGLAAGELFF. DNA for the CDR3: TGTGCCAGCAGCTTAGAGGGACTAGCCGCCGGGGAGCTGTTTTTT.

This clonotype has ten or more counts. The chain joins TRBV27 to TRBJ2-2, with D perhaps TRBD2 (6 bases). The CDR3 covers 12 residues. V was shortened by 8 bases and J by 4 bases, with 8 bases between the two germline ends. Germline assignment: CDR1 MNHEY and CDR2 SMNVEV (reference sequence). Written as DNA, the CDR3 is TGTGCCAGCGGCGGGATCACCGGGGAGCTGTTTTTT. Translation gives CASGGITGELFF.

This clonotype was seen many times. This chain joins TRBV20-1 and TRBJ2-3; 8 bases are shared with TRBD2. Germline loops: CDR1 DFQATT, CDR2 SNEGSKA (reference sequence). V dropped 6 bases and J dropped 3; count of bases not matched to a gene: 8. The CDR3 length is 14 residues. Written as DNA, the CDR3 is TGCAGTGCAGGCCGGGCGGGAGGAACAGATACGCAGTATTTT. Amino acid sequence: CSAGRAGGTDTQYF.

In its sample, this clonotype was seen many times. The chain has TRBV5-1 and TRBJ2-7, with D unresolved. V lost 4 bases and J lost 0, with 11 bases in between. The CDR3 consists of 14 residues. CDR1 and CDR2 from the germline V gene are SGHRS and YFSETQ. The CDR3 bases are TGCGCCAGCAGCATAGACGTCGGCTCCTACGAGCAGTACTTC. Translating gives CASSIDVGSYEQYF. Combining the CDR3 with reference TRBV5-1 and TRBJ2-7 gives the whole variable domain KAGVTQTPRYLIKTRGQQVTLSCSPISGHRSVSWYQQTPGQGLQFLFEYFSETQRNKGNFPGRFSGRQFSNSRSEMNVSTLELGDSALYLCASSIDVGSYEQYFGPGTRLTVT.

This clonotype is medium-sized within its sample. The chain couples TRBV5-1 to TRBJ2-2; perhaps TRBD2 as D (5 bases). Trimming took 0 bases from V and 12 from J, leaving 9 bases between them. The length of the CDR3 is 12 residues. The germline V gene has CDR1 SGHRS and CDR2 YFSETQ. The CDR3 DNA reads as TGCGCCAGCAGCTTGGAAGCGGCCCAGCTGTTTTTT. It translates to CASSLEAAQLFF.

This clonotype has a count of ten or more. This sequence joins TRBV29-1 and TRBJ2-1; possibly TRBD2 for D (6 bases). The CDR3 sequence is 15 residues long. Trimming took off 4 bases at V and 10 bases at J, with 23 bases between the two ends. Germline lookup yields CDR1 SQVTM and CDR2 ANQGSEA. CDR3 sequence reads: CSVAPKDTAGREQFF. The CDR3 DNA sequence: TGCAGCGTTGCTCCCAAGGACACCGCGGGACGAGAGCAGTTCTTC.

This clonotype was recorded many times. The chain links TRBV20-1 to TRBJ2-5, with 8 bases matching TRBD2. This CDR3 comprises 13 residues. The germline CDR1 and CDR2 sequences are DFQATT and SNEGSKA (reference sequence). V gave up 3 bases and J gave up 3 bases; unmatched junction bases: 3. The CDR3 coding sequence is TGCAGTGCTAGCAGCGGGAGTGAAGAGACCCAGTACTTC. This translates into CSASSGSEETQYF.

There are many counts of this clonotype. The chain carries TRBV20-1 and TRBJ2-1; 13 positions match TRBD2. Looked up from germline, CDR1 is DFQATT and CDR2 is SNEGSKA (reference sequence). Germline trimming cut 5 bases from V and 2 bases from J; bases unmatched to any gene: 18. The CDR3 is made up of 20 amino acids. The CDR3 DNA sequence: TGCAGTGCTCCTACAGGAGAAGCTAAGACTAGCGGGAGGACCTACAATGAGCAGTTCTTC. This gives the protein CSAPTGEAKTSGRTYNEQFF.

This clonotype was counted many times. The chain uses TRBV5-1 and TRBJ2-2, with D tentatively TRBD2 (6 bases). The CDR3 runs 15 residues. The germline V gene encodes CDR1 SGHRS and CDR2 YFSETQ. Trimming shortened V by 4 bases and J by 0 bases, and 10 bases separated the two germline ends. The CDR3 nucleotides are TGCGCCAGCAGCCCCGGGACTCCGAACACCGGGGAGCTGTTTTTT. Encoded protein: CASSPGTPNTGELFF. Complete variable domain (other parts from reference TRBV5-1 and TRBJ2-2): KAGVTQTPRYLIKTRGQQVTLSCSPISGHRSVSWYQQTPGQGLQFLFEYFSETQRNKGNFPGRFSGRQFSNSRSEMNVSTLELGDSALYLCASSPGTPNTGELFFGEGSRLTVL.

This clonotype was picked up many times. V and J are TRBV20-1 and TRBJ2-2; D possibly corresponds to TRBD1 (6 bases). Germline-derived CDR1 and CDR2 are DFQATT and SNEGSKA (reference sequence). V was pared by 0 bases and J by 5 bases, with 22 bases between. The CDR3 has 18 amino acids. CDR3 loop: CSARDSTGWERYTGELFF. The CDR3 coding sequence is TGCAGTGCTAGAGACTCGACAGGCTGGGAGCGCTATACCGGGGAGCTGTTTTTT.

This clonotype was picked up many times. The rearrangement uses TRBV4-1 and TRBJ2-5, with TRBD2 identical over 12 bases. Germline CDR1 is MGHRA and CDR2 is YSYEKL. The V gene end was trimmed by 3 bases and the J gene end by 3 bases; junction bases not matched to a gene: 5. The CDR3 contains 16 residues. The DNA of the CDR3 is TGCGCCAGCAGCCAGACTAGCGGGAGAATTAAAGAGACCCAGTACTTC. This sequence encodes CASSQTSGRIKETQYF.

This clonotype was detected ten times or more. This rearrangement joins TRBV5-1 to TRBJ2-5; 9 bases fit TRBD1. The germline V gene encodes CDR1 SGHRS and CDR2 YFSETQ. This CDR3 comprises 15 residues. Losses at the gene ends were 4 bases for V and 2 bases for J; bases not matched to a gene: 6. The CDR3 coding sequence is TGCGCCAGCAGCAGAGACAGGGGGAGTCAAGAGACCCAGTACTTC. Its translation is CASSRDRGSQETQYF.

There are a few counts of this clonotype. The V and J genes are TRBV18 and TRBJ2-1; the D gene is possibly TRBD2 (5 bases). Between the trimmed V and J ends, which lost 2 bases and 2 bases, there was a span of 10 bases. Germline lookup yields CDR1 KGHSH and CDR2 LQKENI. The CDR3 spans 15 residues. In DNA, the CDR3 is TGTGCCAGCTCACCAATGCGGGCAGCCTACAATGAGCAGTTCTTC. Protein sequence: CASSPMRAAYNEQFF.

This clonotype occurred many times. The J gene is TRBJ2-1, the V gene TRBV28, with D possibly being TRBD2 (7 bases). V shed 5 bases and J shed 3 bases, with 11 bases lying between them. Germline V gene sequence: CDR1 MDHEN, CDR2 SYDVKM. The CDR3 extends over 14 amino acids. CDR3 sequence (DNA): TGTGCCAGCAGTCCAGGGGACTACTACAATGAGCAGTTCTTC. The encoded protein is CASSPGDYYNEQFF.

This clonotype was counted at least ten times. This sequence joins TRBV20-1 and TRBJ1-5; 7 bases line up with TRBD1. The CDR3 contains 14 residues. Germline values: CDR1 DFQATT, CDR2 SNEGSKA (reference sequence). The V segment lost 6 bases and the J segment 4 bases; nucleotides outside the gene matches: 9. As DNA, the CDR3 is TGCAGTGCGCTAACAGGGGCTGATAATCAGCCCCAGCATTTT. Protein sequence: CSALTGADNQPQHF.

This clonotype was seen repeatedly, ten times or more. This sequence joins TRBV5-1 and TRBJ2-1, with 9 positions matching TRBD1. CDR3 length equals 16 residues. The J segment lost 2 bases and the V segment lost 3 bases, leaving 6 bases of the junction unmatched. The germline V gene encodes CDR1 SGHRS and CDR2 YFSETQ. CDR3: CASSSTGTGTYNEQFF. CDR3 DNA sequence: TGCGCCAGCAGCTCGACCGGGACAGGGACCTACAATGAGCAGTTCTTC.

This clonotype was observed at least ten times. This chain links TRBV12-3 or TRBV12-4 with TRBJ1-4, with D hard to call. Trimming removed 8 bases from V and 0 bases from J, with 7 bases in between. CDR3 length: 13 residues. The CDR3 nucleotides are TGTGCCAGCCGCCGGTCAACTAATGAAAAACTGTTTTTT. Translated: CASRRSTNEKLFF.

In its sample, this clonotype was seen a few times. The chain joins TRBV6-5 to TRBJ1-4, with D perhaps TRBD1 (6 bases). The V end lost 5 bases, the J end lost 10 bases, and 26 bases lay between the germline ends. Germline CDR1 MNHEY, CDR2 SVGAGI. The CDR3 loop spans 17 amino acids. CDR3 in amino acids: CASSPPGMRGRYGKLFF. Here the CDR3 DNA reads TGTGCCAGCAGTCCGCCCGGGATGAGGGGGAGGTACGGAAAACTGTTTTTT.

Ten or more counts support this clonotype. This sequence joins TRBV20-1 and TRBJ2-7; D is uncertain. Germline V CDR1 and CDR2: DFQATT, SNEGSKA (reference sequence). Trimming took 2 bases from V and 0 from J, leaving 11 bases between them. There are 14 residues in the CDR3. The CDR3 coding sequence is TGCAGTGCTAGAAAGGGCGGCTACTCCTACGAGCAGTACTTC. This sequence encodes CSARKGGYSYEQYF.

This clonotype was counted ten times or more. The chain uses TRBV6-5 and TRBJ2-7; 7 nucleotides line up with TRBD2. The V segment lost 2 bases and the J segment 2 bases; nucleotides outside the gene matches: 12. Germline V gene sequence: CDR1 MNHEY, CDR2 SVGAGI. The CDR3 runs 17 residues. CDR3 sequence: CASSYAMSSGLPYEQYF. CDR3 nucleotide sequence: TGTGCCAGCAGTTACGCCATGTCTAGCGGACTACCCTACGAGCAGTACTTC.

This clonotype was seen ten or more times. V usage is TRBV29-1 and J usage is TRBJ2-4, with D possibly matching TRBD2 (7 bases). V dropped 2 bases and J dropped 8 bases, with 19 bases sitting between them. Germline CDR1 is SQVTM and CDR2 is ANQGSEA. The CDR3 runs to 15 residues. The CDR3 sequence is CSVEPRGGGGDIQYF. The CDR3 DNA reads TGCAGCGTTGAACCCCGCGGGGGCGGAGGGGACATTCAGTACTTC.

This clonotype was detected many times. V and J are TRBV5-1 and TRBJ2-7; D might be TRBD1 (6 bases). Germline lookup yields CDR1 SGHRS and CDR2 YFSETQ. The CDR3 totals 14 residues. The V end lost 0 bases, the J end lost 3 bases, and 10 bases lay between the germline ends. CDR3 amino acids: CASSLAGRGYEQYF. CDR3 nucleotides: TGCGCCAGCAGCTTGGCTGGCAGGGGCTACGAGCAGTACTTC.

This clonotype has just one count. One end of the junction fails to match germline, which may point to a read error. Written as DNA, the CDR3 is TGTGCCAGCAGCGCCTCCTACGAGCAGCACTTC. Translated: CASSASYEQHF. The chain recombines TRBV7-6 with TRBJ2-7, with unresolved D. Germline CDR1 and CDR2: SGHVS and FNYEAQ. The CDR3 extends over 11 amino acids.

This clonotype was detected ten times or more. This rearrangement joins TRBV6-5 to TRBJ2-7, with TRBD2 identical over 10 bases. This CDR3 region has 14 residues. Germline lookup yields CDR1 MNHEY and CDR2 SVGAGI. Trimming removed 8 bases from V and 3 bases from J; junction bases left unmatched: 7. CDR3 sequence (DNA): TGTGCCAGCCATAGGACTAGCGGAGACTACGAGCAGTACTTC. The encoded protein is CASHRTSGDYEQYF.

In its sample, this clonotype was seen many times. V and J are TRBV14 and TRBJ2-3; D call uncertain. Germline CDR1 and CDR2: SGHDN and FVKESK. The V and J ends lost 4 bases and 1 base respectively, with 9 bases between them. CDR3 size: 14 residues. The CDR3 region has the DNA TGTGCCAGCAGCCCGGCGGCCCGCACAGATACGCAGTATTTT. Translated: CASSPAARTDTQYF.

The sample holds many counts of this clonotype. The chain combines TRBV9 with TRBJ2-5; TRBD2 agrees at 11 bases. Unmatched junction bases numbered 4, after V lost 1 base and J lost 5 bases. The CDR3 length is 15 residues. CDR1 and CDR2 (germline): SGDLS, YYNGEE. The CDR3 DNA is TGTGCCAGCAGCGTATCGCTAGCGGGAGGTGAGACCCAGTACTTC. Its translation is CASSVSLAGGETQYF.

This clonotype occurred many times. The chain combines TRBV7-2 with TRBJ1-5, with D perhaps TRBD1 (5 bases). The germline V gene encodes CDR1 SGHTA and CDR2 FQGNSA. The CDR3 is 16 residues long. Trimming took 1 base from V and 2 from J, leaving 12 bases between them. CDR3 nucleotide sequence: TGTGCCAGCAGCTTAGGGCTGGGGCAGGGCAATCAGCCCCAGCATTTT. As protein: CASSLGLGQGNQPQHF. The whole variable domain, filled in from reference TRBV7-2 and TRBJ1-5, reads GAGVSQSPSNKVTEKGKDVELRCDPISGHTALYWYRQSLGQGLEFLIYFQGNSAPDKSGLPSDRFSAERTGGSVSTLTIQRTQQEDSAVYLCASSLGLGQGNQPQHFGDGTRLSIL.